The 18 T cell receptor beta chains in this list originate from one sample, sequenced in a study of a mutant IDH1 vaccine in newly diagnosed glioma. No cognate antigen is known for these TCRs. Repertoires were generated with immunoSEQ multiplex PCR, while TCRdb's copy carries only in-frame clones and drops some. The sample shows 52,000 or so clones, roughly 77% of them seen only once. Specified time point: week 23, last vaccination. A single vaccine dose contained 300 ug of mutant IDH1 20-mer peptide, and topical imiquimod was used with it. Source: PBMCs, taken from a glioma patient whose treatment included an IDH1 peptide vaccine. These receptors all come from a woman aged 40 to 50 with glioma. Some clones in this sample may be carry-over from other donors' samples.

The chain has TRBV6-6 and TRBJ1-1; 8 bases line up with TRBD1. There are 14 residues in the CDR3. Germline CDR1 MNHNY, CDR2 SVGAGI (reference sequence). V trimming: 5 bases; J trimming: 3 bases; junction bases outside the gene matches: 5. CDR3 amino acids: CASSRQGRDTEAFF. In DNA form, the CDR3 reads TGTGCCAGCAGTCGACAGGGGCGGGACACTGAAGCTTTCTTT.

This rearrangement joins TRBV7-8 to TRBJ2-2; a possible D gene is TRBD1 (6 bases). In germline, CDR1 is SGHVS, CDR2 FQNEAQ. The CDR3 covers 16 residues. Trimming removed 5 bases from V and 2 bases from J, with 15 bases in between. The CDR3 here is CASSLHPGANTGELFF. The CDR3 DNA reads as TGTGCCAGCAGCCTCCATCCAGGGGCCAACACCGGGGAGCTGTTTTTT.

The chain couples TRBV2 to TRBJ1-6; no reliable D call. This CDR3 has 17 amino acids. Germline CDR1 is SNHLY and CDR2 is FYNNEI. The V and J ends lost 2 bases and 7 bases respectively, with 18 bases between them. The CDR3 nucleotides are TGTGCCAGCAGTGAACGCGGTTCGCAGATAGAGAATTCACCCCTCCACTTT. Residues: CASSERGSQIENSPLHF.

The chain carries TRBV27 and TRBJ1-2; D might be TRBD1 (6 bases). Germline V gene sequence: CDR1 MNHEY, CDR2 SMNVEV (reference sequence). V gave up 0 bases and J gave up 2 bases, with 7 bases separating them. The CDR3 is 14 residues long. CDR3 nucleotide sequence: TGTGCCAGCAGTTTATCAACAGGGAACTATGGCTACACCTTC. This encodes CASSLSTGNYGYTF.

This clone appeared a single time. The V and J genes are TRBV5-1 and TRBJ2-1, with D perhaps TRBD2 (5 bases). Germline lookup yields CDR1 SGHRS and CDR2 YFSETQ. Trimming pared 4 bases from V and 7 bases from J, leaving 18 bases between. This CDR3 contains 15 residues. The CDR3 DNA is TGCGCCAGCAGCACCGGACTGGTCCATGGAAATGAGCAGTTCTTC. This encodes CASSTGLVHGNEQFF.

V gene TRBV4-1 combines with J gene TRBJ2-7; D possibly corresponds to TRBD1 (6 bases). Trimming left V 1 base short and J 0 bases short, with 10 bases between. This CDR3 has 15 residues. Germline V CDR1 and CDR2: MGHRA, YSYEKL. The CDR3 reads CASSQVDRTSYEQYF. The CDR3 DNA sequence: TGCGCCAGCAGCCAAGTAGACAGGACCTCCTACGAGCAGTACTTC.

The rearrangement joins TRBV30 to TRBJ1-2; 8 bases match TRBD1. The J segment lost 4 bases and the V segment lost 4 bases, leaving 5 bases of the junction unmatched. The CDR3 contains 13 residues. Germline V gives CDR1 GTSNPN, CDR2 SVGIG (reference sequence). The CDR3 DNA follows: TGTGCCTGGAAGAGGACAGGGTCCTATGGCTACACCTTC. Translated: CAWKRTGSYGYTF.

The chain carries TRBV6-6 and TRBJ1-4, with D tentatively TRBD1 (5 bases). V lost 5 bases to trimming and J lost 8 bases, with 15 bases between them. Germline values: CDR1 MNHNY, CDR2 SVGAGI (reference sequence). CDR3 length: 14 amino acids. This CDR3 reads CASSQTGSEEKLFF. CDR3 DNA sequence: TGTGCCAGCAGTCAAACAGGATCTGAGGAAAAACTGTTTTTT.

For the CDR3, the DNA is TGTGCCACCCACTCCAGGCTACTAGCGGGGGGGAACACAGATACGCAGTATTTT. This sequence encodes CATHSRLLAGGNTDTQYF. The V and J genes are TRBV27 and TRBJ2-3; 13 positions match TRBD2. With 10 bases clipped from V and 2 bases from J, the junction kept 15 bases outside the gene matches. Germline CDR1 reads MNHEY; CDR2 reads SMNVEV (reference sequence). This CDR3 has 18 residues.

The chain joins TRBV5-1 to TRBJ2-1; D uncertain. V was shortened by 0 bases and J by 8 bases, with 12 bases between the two germline ends. CDR3 length equals 14 residues. CDR1 SGHRS and CDR2 YFSETQ come from the germline V gene. CDR3 amino acids: CASSLAPSRDEQFF. CDR3 in DNA: TGCGCCAGCAGCTTGGCACCAAGCCGTGATGAGCAGTTCTTC.

CDR3 DNA: TGTGCCAGCAGTGGTCCATTCAGCTTTACTGAAGCTTTCTTT. Amino acids: CASSGPFSFTEAFF. J is TRBJ1-1 and V is TRBV6-1, with no clear D. Germline V gene data show CDR1 as MNHNS and CDR2 as SASEGT. The CDR3 consists of 14 residues. V shed 4 bases and J shed 5 bases, with 14 bases lying between them.

The chain couples TRBV5-1 to TRBJ1-1; no clear D. Trimming pared 7 bases from V and 1 base from J, leaving 17 bases between. This CDR3 has 15 residues. The germline gives CDR1 SGHRS, CDR2 YFSETQ. Written as DNA, the CDR3 is TGCGCCAGCCGGTCCCGGCTTACAGAGAACACTGAAGCTTTCTTT. Its protein product is CASRSRLTENTEAFF.

This sequence joins TRBV28 and TRBJ2-2; unclear D gene. Trimming cost V 2 bases and J 3 bases, with 7 bases left between them. The germline V gene encodes CDR1 MDHEN and CDR2 SYDVKM. The length of the CDR3 is 14 residues. This chain's CDR3 is CASSLIDYTGELFF. The CDR3 DNA reads as TGTGCCAGCAGTTTAATAGATTACACCGGGGAGCTGTTTTTT.

The V gene is TRBV10-3, the J gene TRBJ2-1; tentatively, D is TRBD2 (7 bases). The CDR3 spans 17 residues. Trimming removed 8 bases from V and 5 bases from J, with 25 bases in between. Germline V CDR1 and CDR2: ENHRY, SYGVKD. The CDR3 coding sequence is TGTGCCATCGGGGAAAACCTACAGGGAGGGGGACACAATGAGCAGTTCTTC. Its translation: CAIGENLQGGGHNEQFF.

The gene calls are TRBV4-3 and TRBJ2-7; D is unresolved. Germline loops: CDR1 LGHNA, CDR2 YSLEER. This CDR3 spans 15 amino acids. Trimming took 2 bases from V and 0 from J, leaving 11 bases between them. CDR3 in amino acids: CASSQNTDNSYEQYF. CDR3 bases: TGCGCCAGCAGCCAAAATACCGACAACTCCTACGAGCAGTACTTC.

This clone appeared a few times. The chain combines TRBV5-1 with TRBJ1-6; D might be TRBD1 (6 bases). The CDR3 loop spans 16 amino acids. V was cut by 0 bases and J by 5 bases, with 12 bases left in between. Germline CDR1 reads SGHRS; CDR2 reads YFSETQ. CDR3 loop: CASSLVSQGHNSPLHF. CDR3 coding DNA: TGCGCCAGCAGCTTGGTCAGCCAGGGGCATAATTCACCCCTCCACTTT.

This clone was recorded once. The V and J genes are TRBV30 and TRBJ1-5; 9 bases align to TRBD1. CDR3 length: 15 residues. Germline CDR1 GTSNPN, CDR2 SVGIG (reference sequence). With 1 base clipped from V and 9 bases from J, the junction kept 10 bases outside the gene matches. Here the CDR3 reads CAWSARGGTGPPQHF. In nucleotides, the CDR3 is TGTGCCTGGAGTGCCCGGGGCGGGACAGGGCCGCCCCAGCATTTT.

The J gene is TRBJ1-4, the V gene TRBV5-5; D is unclear. The CDR3 contains 11 residues. Germline CDR1 is SGHKS and CDR2 is YYEKEE (reference sequence). CDR3 bases: TGTTTTCGACGGAGAAATGAAAAACTGTTTTTT. Translation gives CFRRRNEKLFF.